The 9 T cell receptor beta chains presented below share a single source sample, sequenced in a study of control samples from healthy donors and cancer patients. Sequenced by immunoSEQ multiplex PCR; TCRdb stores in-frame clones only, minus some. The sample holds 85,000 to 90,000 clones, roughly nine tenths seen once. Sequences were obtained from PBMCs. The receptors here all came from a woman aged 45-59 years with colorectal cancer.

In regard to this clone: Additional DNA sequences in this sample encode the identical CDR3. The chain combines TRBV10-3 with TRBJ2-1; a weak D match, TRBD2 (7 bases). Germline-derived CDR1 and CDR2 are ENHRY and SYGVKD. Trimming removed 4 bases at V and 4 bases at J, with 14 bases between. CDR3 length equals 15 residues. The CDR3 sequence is CAISGGGGSYNEQFF. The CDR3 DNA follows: TGTGCCATCAGTGGAGGGGGGGGCTCTTACAATGAGCAGTTCTTC.

CDR3 loop: CASTMGGAMRTDTQYF. CDR3 DNA: TGTGCCAGTACCATGGGAGGGGCCATGCGCACAGATACGCAGTATTTT. The chain combines TRBV19 with TRBJ2-3; 7 bases align to TRBD2. The CDR3 spans 16 residues. Germline V gene data show CDR1 as LNHDA and CDR2 as SQIVND (reference sequence). With 7 bases clipped from V and 1 base from J, the junction kept 11 bases outside the gene matches.

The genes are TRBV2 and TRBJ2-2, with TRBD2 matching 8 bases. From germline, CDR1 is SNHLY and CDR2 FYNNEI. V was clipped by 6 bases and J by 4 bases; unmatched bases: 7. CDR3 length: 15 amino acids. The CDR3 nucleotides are TGTGCCAGCAGCTCGGGGGGGCCGGCCACCGGGGAGCTGTTTTTT. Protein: CASSSGGPATGELFF.

For the CDR3, the DNA is TGCGCCAGCACCCAGGGAGGTTACACCGGGGAGCTGTTTTTT. This codes for CASTQGGYTGELFF. V and J are TRBV4-1 and TRBJ2-2; D may be TRBD2 (6 bases). The V end lost 7 bases, the J end lost 3 bases, and 12 bases lay between the germline ends. CDR3 length: 14 amino acids. CDR1 is MGHRA, CDR2 YSYEKL, per germline.

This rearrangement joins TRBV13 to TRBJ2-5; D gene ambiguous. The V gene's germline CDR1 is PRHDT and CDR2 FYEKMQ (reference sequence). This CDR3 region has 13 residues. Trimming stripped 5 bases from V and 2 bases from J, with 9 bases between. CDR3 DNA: TGTGCCAGCAGCAGTCGGCAGCAAGAGACCCAGTACTTC. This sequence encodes CASSSRQQETQYF.

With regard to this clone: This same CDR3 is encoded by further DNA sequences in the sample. In nucleotides, the CDR3 is TGCGCCAGCAGCGCGGGACTAGCGGGGGCGGATACGCAGTATTTT. Translated: CASSAGLAGADTQYF. This rearrangement joins TRBV5-1 to TRBJ2-3; 14 bases are shared with TRBD2. The CDR3 covers 15 residues. Germline V gene sequence: CDR1 SGHRS, CDR2 YFSETQ. V trimming: 4 bases; J trimming: 6 bases; junction bases outside the gene matches: 4.

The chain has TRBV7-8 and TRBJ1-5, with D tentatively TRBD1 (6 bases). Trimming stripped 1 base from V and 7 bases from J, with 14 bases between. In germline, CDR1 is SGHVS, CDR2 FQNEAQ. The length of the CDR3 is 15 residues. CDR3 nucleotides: TGTGCCAGCAGCTTAGGGCAGGGGAAGGGCCAGCCCCAGCATTTT. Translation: CASSLGQGKGQPQHF.

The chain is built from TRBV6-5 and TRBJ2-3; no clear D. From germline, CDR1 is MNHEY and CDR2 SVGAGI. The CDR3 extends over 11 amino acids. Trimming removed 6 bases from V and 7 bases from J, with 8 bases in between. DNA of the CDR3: TGTGCCAGCAGAAGCTCGTATACGCAGTATTTT. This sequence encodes CASRSSYTQYF.

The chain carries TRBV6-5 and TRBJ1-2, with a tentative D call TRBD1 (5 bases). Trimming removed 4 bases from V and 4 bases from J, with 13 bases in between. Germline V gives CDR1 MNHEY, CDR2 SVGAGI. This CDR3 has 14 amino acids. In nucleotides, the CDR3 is TGTGCCAGCAGTTCCTCCGCAGGGATCTATGGCTACACCTTC. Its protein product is CASSSSAGIYGYTF.